This T cell receptor beta chain comes out of a study of shared clonotypes between healthy human individuals. Overall study context: Donor composition was a couple of women and three men, aged 18 to 49.

About this clone: The antigen is unknown. Other nucleotide sequences in the sample specify the same CDR3.

Germline CDR1 and CDR2: SGHRS and YFSETQ. Losses at the gene ends were 0 bases for V and 1 base for J; bases not matched to a gene: 5. The CDR3 consists of 16 residues. Study outcomes and limitations: It was anticipated that sequencing depth would influence how many clonotypes donors shared.

This table comes from immunoSEQ multiplex PCR, and its TCRdb copy is limited to in-frame clones, with some not included. The table records 950,000 to 1,100,000 clones, around 74% of them present only once. This clonotype was obtained from a man between 18 and 35 years old in good health. The sample comprised memory CD4+ T cells sorted from blood. Subset given: CD45RA-negative fraction. The rearrangement links TRBV5-1 to TRBJ2-3; 7 bases align to TRBD2. The chain's CDR3 is CASSLEGRAGTDTQYF. For the CDR3, the DNA is TGCGCCAGCAGCTTGGAGGGGAGGGCAGGCACAGATACGCAGTATTTT.